This TCR beta chain was observed in a study of identical twins. General study findings and limits: Abundant cord blood beta clonotypes carried fewer insertions; memory repertoires showed none.

All of the donors were Caucasians in good health. The CDR3 runs to 11 residues. Trimming stripped 6 bases from V and 9 bases from J, with 12 bases between. Germline CDR1 is SEHNR and CDR2 is FQNEAQ (reference sequence). TCRdb redid the calling of the 5' RACE reads with MiXCR, one entry per CDR3 protein. The sample includes hundreds of thousands of distinct CDR3 sequences, 8.5% to 9.5% of them seen just once. This clonotype was found a few times. Its antigen is unknown. This sample also belongs to another study, concerning yellow fever vaccine responses in identical twins. From that second work: Twin vaccine T cell responses reportedly seemed partly convergent, partly personalized.

Sequencing was carried out using PBMCs. The origin of this receptor is a woman aged 18-35 years in good health. The chain combines TRBV7-9 with TRBJ2-7; D call uncertain. CDR3 amino acids: CASSLSLGQYF. CDR3 DNA: TGTGCCAGCAGTCTTAGTCTCGGGCAGTACTTC.